The T cell receptor beta chain described here comes from a study of cytomegalovirus exposure and HLA in healthy donors. Study-level information: Inside one of the first data releases sat 80 million to 95 million unique TCRs taken from HLA-typed donors. Whole-study results and caveats: As a later analysis revealed, the rate of TCR association differed by HLA locus, with DRB1 most and HLA-C fewest.

About this clone: Its antigen remains unidentified.

PCR was performed using 60 Vbeta and 13 Jbeta primers. Per the original data handling: Some 11 million shared chains were among the roughly 78 million unique TCR beta chains that a later analysis counted. Method: immunoSEQ multiplex PCR; TCRdb's copy keeps in-frame clones and lacks some. That table furnishes V, J and clone size, whereas the DNA furnished D and trimming. The sample records tens of thousands of clones, around four fifths being singletons. Trimming removed 5 bases from V and 6 bases from J, with 14 bases in between. The CDR3 has 13 amino acids. Germline V gives CDR1 MNHEY, CDR2 SVGAGI. Source material: PBMCs. This TCR was recovered from a man aged 25 to 40 in good health and CMV-seronegative. The V gene is TRBV6-5, the J gene TRBJ2-7, with D possibly matching TRBD2 (5 bases). Here the CDR3 DNA reads TGTGCCAGCAGTCCCGGGGTTGCAACCGAGCAGTACTTC. It specifies CASSPGVATEQYF.